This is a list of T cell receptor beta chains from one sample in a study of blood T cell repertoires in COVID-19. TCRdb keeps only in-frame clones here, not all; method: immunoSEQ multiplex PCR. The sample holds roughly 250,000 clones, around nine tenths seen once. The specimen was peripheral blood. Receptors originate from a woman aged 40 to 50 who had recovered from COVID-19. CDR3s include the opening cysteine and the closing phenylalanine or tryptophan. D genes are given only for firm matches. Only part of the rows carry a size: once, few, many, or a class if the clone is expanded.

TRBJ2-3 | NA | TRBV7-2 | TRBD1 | CASSLAGQGTDTQYF | TGTGCCAGCAGCTTAGCGGGACAGGGCACAGATACGCAGTATTTT
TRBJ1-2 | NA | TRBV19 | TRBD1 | CASRRIGQGTNYGYTF | TGTGCCAGTAGAAGAATTGGACAGGGCACTAACTATGGCTACACCTTC
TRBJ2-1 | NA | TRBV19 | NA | CASSSDRSSYNEQFF | TGTGCCAGTAGTTCCGACCGGAGCTCCTACAATGAGCAGTTCTTC
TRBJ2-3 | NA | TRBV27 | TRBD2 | CASTFRLAGGHNTQYF | TGTGCCAGCACCTTTCGACTAGCGGGAGGGCACAACACGCAGTATTTT
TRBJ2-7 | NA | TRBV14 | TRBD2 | CASSRLAGESYEQYF | TGTGCCAGCAGCCGCCTAGCGGGAGAATCCTACGAGCAGTACTTC
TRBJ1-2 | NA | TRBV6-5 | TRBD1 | CASRPTGDNYGYTF | TGTGCCAGCAGGCCCACAGGGGACAACTATGGCTACACCTTC
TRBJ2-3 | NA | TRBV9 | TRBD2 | CASSVGPSGGADTQYF | TGTGCCAGCAGCGTAGGGCCTAGCGGGGGGGCAGATACGCAGTATTTT
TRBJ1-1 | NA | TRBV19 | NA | CASSISRLLAPDTEAFF | TGTGCCAGTAGTATTTCCCGCCTCCTAGCCCCGGACACTGAAGCTTTCTTT
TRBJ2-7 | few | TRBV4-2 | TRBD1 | CASSQAGQGARHEQYF | TGTGCCAGCAGCCAAGCCGGACAGGGGGCTCGACACGAGCAGTACTTC
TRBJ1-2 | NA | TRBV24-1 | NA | CATSDRPSGGYTF | TGTGCCACCAGTGATCGACCGTCGGGTGGCTACACCTTC
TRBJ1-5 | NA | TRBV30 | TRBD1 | CAWNQDRENQPQHF | TGTGCCTGGAACCAGGACAGGGAAAATCAGCCCCAGCATTTT
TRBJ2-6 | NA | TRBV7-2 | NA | CASSLPGTTGANVLTF | TGTGCCAGCAGCTTACCCGGGACAACCGGGGCCAACGTCCTGACTTTC
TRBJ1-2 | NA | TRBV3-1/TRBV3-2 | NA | CASSLQGIGANYGYTF | TGTGCCAGCAGCCTCCAGGGGATCGGAGCTAACTATGGCTACACCTTC
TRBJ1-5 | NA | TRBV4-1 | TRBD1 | CASSHVGQFNQPQHF | TGCGCCAGCAGCCACGTGGGACAGTTCAATCAGCCCCAGCATTTT
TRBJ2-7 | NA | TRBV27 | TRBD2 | CASSLQRGGTYEQYF | TGTGCCAGCAGTCTACAGCGGGGGGGCACCTACGAGCAGTACTTC
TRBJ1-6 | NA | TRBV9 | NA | CASSATQVPNSPLHF | TGTGCCAGCAGCGCAACCCAGGTCCCTAATTCACCCCTCCACTTT